This T cell receptor (beta chain) was identified during a study of identifying expanded T cells in peripheral blood. Germline V gene sequence: CDR1 PRHDT, CDR2 FYEKMQ (reference sequence). CDR3 length equals 12 residues. The V and J ends lost 6 bases and 4 bases respectively, with 7 bases between them. Sequencing used immunoSEQ multiplex PCR; TCRdb keeps in-frame clones, though not all of them. The sample carries 100,000 to 110,000 clones, approximately 88% recorded once. About this clone: What it recognizes is unknown.

During the collection period, no donor immune events like infections were recorded. Study observations and caveats: About 1.3 clones differed between technical replicates, versus approximately 17 and 20 over time. Across healthy donors, higher total template counts meant significantly greater approximately 2-week count variance.

The source material was blood. This sequence was found in a person aged 18 to 70 in good health. This chain connects TRBV13 to TRBJ1-3; D is uncertain. The CDR3 is CASSGRGNTIYF. CDR3 bases: TGTGCCAGCAGTGGGAGGGGAAACACCATATATTTT.